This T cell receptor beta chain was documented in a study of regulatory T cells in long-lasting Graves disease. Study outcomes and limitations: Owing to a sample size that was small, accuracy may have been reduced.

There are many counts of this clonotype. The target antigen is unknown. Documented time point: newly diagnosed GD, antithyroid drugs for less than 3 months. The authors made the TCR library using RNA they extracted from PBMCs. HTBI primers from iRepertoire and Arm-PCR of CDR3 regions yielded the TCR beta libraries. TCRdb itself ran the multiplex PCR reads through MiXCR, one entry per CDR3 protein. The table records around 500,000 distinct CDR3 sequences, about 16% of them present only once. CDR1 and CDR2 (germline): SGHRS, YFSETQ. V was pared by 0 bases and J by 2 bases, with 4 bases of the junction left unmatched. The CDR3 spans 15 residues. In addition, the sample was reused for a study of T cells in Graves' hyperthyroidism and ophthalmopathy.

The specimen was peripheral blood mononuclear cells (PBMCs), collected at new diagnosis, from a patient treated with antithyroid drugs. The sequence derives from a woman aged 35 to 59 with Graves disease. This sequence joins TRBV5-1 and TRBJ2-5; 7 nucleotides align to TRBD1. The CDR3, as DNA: TGCGCCAGCAGCTTGGCGACAGGGAATCAAGAGACCCAGTACTTC. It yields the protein CASSLATGNQETQYF.